These 24 T cell receptor beta chains came from one sample sequenced in a study of early T cells in non-severe SARS-CoV-2 infection. Each CDR3 protein is one row after TCRdb ran MiXCR on the 5' RACE reads. The sample contains tens of thousands of distinct CDR3 sequences, about a tenth of which appear only once. The sequencing sample was made of whole blood. The receptors stem from an adult who was a healthcare worker with PCR-confirmed SARS-CoV-2 infection or an uninfected control (not recorded which).

There are many counts of this clonotype. This chain joins TRBV6-6 and TRBJ1-2; 7 nucleotides align to TRBD1. J gave up 1 base and V 0 bases, and 8 bases lay outside the gene matches. Germline CDR1 reads MNHNY; CDR2 reads SVGAGI (reference sequence). The CDR3 is 17 residues long. The CDR3 DNA reads TGTGCCAGCAGTTACTCCGGCAGGGGGAACCTTAACTATGGCTACACCTTC. This gives the protein CASSYSGRGNLNYGYTF.

The sample holds many counts of this clonotype. V gene TRBV7-2 combines with J gene TRBJ1-6; 9 bases fit TRBD1. Germline CDR1 SGHTA, CDR2 FQGNSA. The CDR3 sequence is 14 residues long. The trim removed 5 bases at V and 8 bases at J, leaving 4 bases unmatched. CDR3 nucleotide sequence: TGTGCCAGCAGCCCCAGACAGGGGGATTCACCCCTCCACTTT. This gives the protein CASSPRQGDSPLHF.

As concerns this clonotype: Its ends do not fully match the called genes, so a read error is possible. The chain employs TRBV12-3 or TRBV12-4 and TRBJ1-1, with 10 bases fitting TRBD1. The CDR3 spans 14 residues. The CDR3, as DNA: TGTGCCAGCAGCCCGACAGGGGGCCCGGACACTGAAGCTTTT. Translation gives CASSPTGGPDTEAF.

The table lists this clonotype with a few counts. The rearrangement joins TRBV12-3 or TRBV12-4 to TRBJ1-1, with 8 bases matching TRBD1. V shed 5 bases and J 4 bases; nucleotides not matched to a gene: 9. The CDR3 is 15 residues long. The CDR3 spells CASSPRTGWSTEAFF. The CDR3, as DNA: TGTGCCAGCAGTCCCCGGACAGGGTGGAGCACTGAAGCTTTCTTT.

The table lists this clonotype with many counts. The genes are TRBV5-1 and TRBJ1-1; 7 bases are a match to TRBD1. Germline V lookup: CDR1 SGHRS, CDR2 YFSETQ. With 4 bases clipped from V and 1 base from J, the junction kept 1 base outside the gene matches. The CDR3 spans 13 residues. CDR3 sequence: CASSRTGNTEAFF. CDR3 coding DNA: TGCGCCAGCAGCCGGACAGGGAACACTGAAGCTTTCTTT. The entire variable domain, with the rest obtained from reference TRBV5-1 and TRBJ1-1, is as follows: KAGVTQTPRYLIKTRGQQVTLSCSPISGHRSVSWYQQTPGQGLQFLFEYFSETQRNKGNFPGRFSGRQFSNSRSEMNVSTLELGDSALYLCASSRTGNTEAFFGQGTRLTVV.

The J gene is TRBJ2-1, the V gene TRBV18; 8 bases are shared with TRBD1. Unmatched junction bases numbered 4, after V lost 3 bases and J lost 6 bases. This CDR3 comprises 14 residues. Looked up from germline, CDR1 is KGHSH and CDR2 is LQKENI. Written as DNA, the CDR3 is TGTGCCAGCTCACCCGGACAGGGCGCCAATGAGCAGTTCTTC. It specifies CASSPGQGANEQFF. Supplemented by reference TRBV18 and TRBJ2-1, the full variable domain reads NAGVMQNPRHLVRRRGQEARLRCSPMKGHSHVYWYRQLPEEGLKFMVYLQKENIIDESGMPKERFSAEFPKEGPSILRIQQVVRGDSAAYFCASSPGQGANEQFFGPGTRLTVL.

This clonotype appeared a few times. V and J are TRBV7-8 and TRBJ1-5; 7 nucleotides align to TRBD1. The V and J ends lost 4 bases and 3 bases, in that order; junction bases with no gene match: 3. The germline V gene has CDR1 SGHVS and CDR2 FQNEAQ. The CDR3 is made up of 14 amino acids. CDR3 nucleotides: TGTGCCAGCAGCTGGACAGGATTCAATCAGCCCCAGCATTTT. Its protein is CASSWTGFNQPQHF. Full variable domain (remainder filled in from reference TRBV7-8 and TRBJ1-5): GAGVSQSPRYKVAKRGQDVALRCDPISGHVSLFWYQQALGQGPEFLTYFQNEAQLDKSGLPSDRFFAERPEGSVSTLKIQRTQQEDSAVYLCASSWTGFNQPQHFGDGTRLSIL.

The chain couples TRBV12-3 or TRBV12-4 to TRBJ1-5, with D maybe TRBD1 (5 bases). The CDR3 is 15 residues long. The V end lost 5 bases, the J end lost 1 base, and 12 bases lay between the germline ends. CDR3 loop: CASSPQGRSNQPQHF. CDR3 DNA sequence: TGTGCCAGCAGTCCTCAGGGTAGGAGCAATCAGCCCCAGCATTTT.

In this sample, this clonotype turned up a few times. The V and J genes are TRBV6-2 or TRBV6-3 and TRBJ1-5; a weak D match, TRBD1 (5 bases). With 8 bases removed from V and 11 bases from J, the gap between germline ends came to 22 bases. CDR1 MNHEY and CDR2 SVGEGT come from the germline V gene. This CDR3 comprises 14 residues. The CDR3 loop reads CASSLKTGTRAQHF. In DNA, the CDR3 is TGTGCCAGCTCCCTTAAAACCGGGACCAGGGCCCAGCATTTT.

This clonotype has a count of ten or more. J is TRBJ1-6 and V is TRBV6-2 or TRBV6-3; 7 bases agree with TRBD1. With V trimmed by 7 bases and J by 6 bases, 6 bases remained unmatched. The CDR3 contains 14 residues. The germline V gene encodes CDR1 MNHEY and CDR2 SVGEGT. This chain's CDR3 is CASKRDSANSPLHF. As DNA, the CDR3 is TGTGCCAGCAAGCGGGACAGCGCTAATTCACCCCTCCACTTT.

This clonotype has at least ten counts. V usage is TRBV30 and J usage is TRBJ1-2; D is undetermined. CDR3 size: 14 residues. Germline V gene data show CDR1 as GTSNPN and CDR2 as SVGIG (reference sequence). Trimming pared 1 base from V and 4 bases from J, leaving 13 bases between. The CDR3 reads CAWSDPHGGYGYTF. As DNA, the CDR3 is TGTGCCTGGAGTGACCCCCACGGCGGCTATGGCTACACCTTC.

For this clonotype: A much larger clonotype is one base distant, so this may be a read error. The chain carries TRBV24-1 and TRBJ1-2; no clear D gene. V was clipped by 8 bases and J by 8 bases, with 17 bases between them. The CDR3 sequence is 13 residues long. Germline lookup yields CDR1 KGHDR and CDR2 SFDVKD. DNA for the CDR3: TGTGCCACCAATGAGCCGGGCGGTCGAGGCTACACCTTC. Its translation: CATNEPGGRGYTF.

Many counts were recorded for this clonotype. The chain has TRBV18 and TRBJ1-5; tentatively, D is TRBD1 (6 bases). The CDR3 spans 13 residues. Trimming took off 4 bases at V and 4 bases at J, with 8 bases between the two ends. Per germline, CDR1 KGHSH and CDR2 LQKENI. Here the CDR3 reads CASSQDSNQPQHF. In DNA form, the CDR3 reads TGTGCCAGCTCACAGGACAGTAATCAGCCCCAGCATTTT.

This clonotype was seen many times. The chain joins TRBV4-3 to TRBJ1-2; 9 nucleotides agree with TRBD1. Germline CDR1 reads LGHNA; CDR2 reads YSLEER. V trimming: 0 bases; J trimming: 5 bases; junction bases outside the gene matches: 4. The CDR3 length is 15 residues. Here the CDR3 DNA reads TGCGCCAGCAGCCAAGACACAGGGGGCGCTTATGGCTACACCTTC. Its translation: CASSQDTGGAYGYTF.

This clonotype was detected a few times. The chain combines TRBV10-2 with TRBJ1-6; no definite D call. With 1 base removed from V and 10 bases from J, the gap between germline ends came to 8 bases. Germline V gives CDR1 WSHSY, CDR2 SAAADI. The CDR3 loop spans 13 amino acids. The CDR3: CASSEYLDSPLHF. As DNA, the CDR3 is TGCGCCAGCAGTGAGTATCTGGACTCACCCCTCCACTTT.

The table lists this clonotype with a few counts. This chain joins TRBV6-6 and TRBJ1-1; 8 bases map to TRBD1. CDR3 length: 14 amino acids. Germline lookup yields CDR1 MNHNY and CDR2 SVGAGI (reference sequence). V lost 5 bases to trimming and J lost 4 bases; unmatched junction nucleotides: 6. The chain's CDR3 is CASSPTGESTEAFF. The CDR3 region has the DNA TGTGCCAGCAGTCCGACAGGGGAGAGCACTGAAGCTTTCTTT.

The chain is built from TRBV12-3 or TRBV12-4 and TRBJ2-2, with D hard to call. The CDR3 contains 16 residues. V was cut by 6 bases and J by 9 bases, with 23 bases left in between. The CDR3 region is CASSQTALTGHRELFF. As DNA, the CDR3 is TGTGCCAGCAGCCAAACAGCCTTGACCGGTCACCGGGAGCTGTTTTTT.

The sample holds many counts of this clonotype. V is TRBV6-1 and J is TRBJ2-1; D remains unclear. This CDR3 has 12 residues. Trimming cost V 1 base and J 15 bases, with 13 bases left between them. Germline-derived CDR1 and CDR2 are MNHNS and SASEGT. The CDR3 DNA sequence: TGTGCCAGCAGTGAAGTTCAGACAATCAGGTTCTTC. It codes for CASSEVQTIRFF.

This clonotype was detected only a few times. The gene calls are TRBV20-1 and TRBJ1-1; the D is unclear. V lost 5 bases to trimming and J lost 4 bases, with 20 bases between them. Germline values: CDR1 DFQATT, CDR2 SNEGSKA (reference sequence). This CDR3 contains 15 residues. Here the CDR3 reads CSAPGEGGVATEAFF. In DNA, the CDR3 is TGCAGTGCTCCCGGCGAGGGTGGGGTGGCCACTGAAGCTTTCTTT.

The genes are TRBV30 and TRBJ1-4, with a possible D match to TRBD1 (5 bases). Trimming took off 1 base at V and 3 bases at J, with 9 bases between the two ends. Germline V gene sequence: CDR1 GTSNPN, CDR2 SVGIG (reference sequence). The CDR3 sequence is 14 residues long. As DNA, the CDR3 is TGTGCCTGGAGTGAAGACAGTGCTAATGAAAAACTGTTTTTT. It is translated as CAWSEDSANEKLFF.

This clonotype was found many times. The chain is built from TRBV14 and TRBJ2-1; possibly TRBD1 for D (7 bases). The CDR3 is 16 residues long. CDR1 and CDR2 from the germline V gene are SGHDN and FVKESK. With 1 base removed from V and 10 bases from J, the gap between germline ends came to 20 bases. The DNA for the CDR3 is TGTGCCAGCAGCCAAGTTGGAGGGACAGTCCGGGGGGAGCAGTTCTTC. It is translated as CASSQVGGTVRGEQFF.

This clonotype was detected ten times or more. V gene TRBV27 combines with J gene TRBJ2-1; 10 bases line up with TRBD2. This CDR3 region has 19 residues. Looked up from germline, CDR1 is MNHEY and CDR2 is SMNVEV (reference sequence). The ends lost 1 base at V and 0 bases at J; junction bases unmatched: 9. The CDR3 nucleotides read TGTGCCAGCAGTTTATACCTTAGCGGGGGGCCCAGCTCCTACAATGAGCAGTTCTTC. Its protein product is CASSLYLSGGPSSYNEQFF.

This clonotype came up many times. This rearrangement joins TRBV29-1 to TRBJ2-6; 7 positions agree with TRBD2. V lost 5 bases to trimming and J lost 2 bases; unmatched junction nucleotides: 9. The CDR3 is 16 residues long. CDR1 is SQVTM and CDR2 is ANQGSEA in the germline V gene. This chain's CDR3 is CSVRLRGGAGANVLTF. CDR3 DNA sequence: TGCAGCGTTCGGTTAAGGGGAGGGGCTGGGGCCAACGTCCTGACTTTC.

The chain is built from TRBV20-1 and TRBJ1-1; weak D call: TRBD1 (6 bases). Trimming pared 3 bases from V and 11 bases from J, leaving 16 bases between. CDR1 and CDR2 from the germline V gene are DFQATT and SNEGSKA (reference sequence). There are 12 residues in the CDR3. CDR3 DNA: TGCAGTGCTAGTGTGGCGCAACAGGGTGCTTTCTTT. As protein: CSASVAQQGAFF.